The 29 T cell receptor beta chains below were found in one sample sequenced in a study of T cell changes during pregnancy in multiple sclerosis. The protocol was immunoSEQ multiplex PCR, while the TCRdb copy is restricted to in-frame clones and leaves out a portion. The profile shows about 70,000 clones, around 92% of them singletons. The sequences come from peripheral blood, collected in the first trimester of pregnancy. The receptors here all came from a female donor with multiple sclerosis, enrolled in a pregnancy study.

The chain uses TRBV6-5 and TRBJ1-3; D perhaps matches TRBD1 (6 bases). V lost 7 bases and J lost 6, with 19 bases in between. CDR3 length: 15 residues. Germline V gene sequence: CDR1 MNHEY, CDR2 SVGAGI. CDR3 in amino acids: CASTRVTGYENTIYF. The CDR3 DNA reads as TGTGCCAGCACTCGGGTAACAGGGTATGAAAACACCATATATTTT.

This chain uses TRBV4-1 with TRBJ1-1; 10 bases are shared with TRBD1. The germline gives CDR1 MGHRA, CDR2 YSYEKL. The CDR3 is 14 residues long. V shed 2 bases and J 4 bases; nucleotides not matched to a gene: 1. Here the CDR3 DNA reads TGCGCCAGCAGCCAACGGACAGGGGGCACTGAAGCTTTCTTT. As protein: CASSQRTGGTEAFF.

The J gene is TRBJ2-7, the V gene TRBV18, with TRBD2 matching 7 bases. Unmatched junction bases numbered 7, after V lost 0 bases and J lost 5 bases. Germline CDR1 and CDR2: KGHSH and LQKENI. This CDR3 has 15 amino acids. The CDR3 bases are TGTGCCAGCTCACCACCGGGGGGGGTCCCAAACGAGCAGTACTTC. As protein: CASSPPGGVPNEQYF.

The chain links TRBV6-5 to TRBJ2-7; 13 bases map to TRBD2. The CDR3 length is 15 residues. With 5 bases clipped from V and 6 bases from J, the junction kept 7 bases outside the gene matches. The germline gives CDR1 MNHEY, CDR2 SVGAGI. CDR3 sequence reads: CASSRTGTSGIEQYF. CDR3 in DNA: TGTGCCAGCAGTCGAACCGGGACTAGCGGGATCGAGCAGTACTTC.

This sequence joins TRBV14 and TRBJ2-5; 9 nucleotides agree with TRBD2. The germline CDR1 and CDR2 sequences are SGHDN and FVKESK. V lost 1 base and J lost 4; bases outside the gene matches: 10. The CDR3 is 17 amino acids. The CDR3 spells CASSQVPPSTSGETQYF. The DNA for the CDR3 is TGTGCCAGCAGCCAAGTCCCCCCCTCGACTAGCGGAGAGACCCAGTACTTC.

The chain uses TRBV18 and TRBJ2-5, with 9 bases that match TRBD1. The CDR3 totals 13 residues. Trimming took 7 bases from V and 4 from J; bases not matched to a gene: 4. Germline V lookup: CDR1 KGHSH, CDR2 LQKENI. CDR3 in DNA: TGTGCCAGCTGGGACAGGGTGATAGAGACCCAGTACTTC. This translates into CASWDRVIETQYF. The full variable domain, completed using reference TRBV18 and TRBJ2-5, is NAGVMQNPRHLVRRRGQEARLRCSPMKGHSHVYWYRQLPEEGLKFMVYLQKENIIDESGMPKERFSAEFPKEGPSILRIQQVVRGDSAAYFCASWDRVIETQYFGPGTRLLVL.

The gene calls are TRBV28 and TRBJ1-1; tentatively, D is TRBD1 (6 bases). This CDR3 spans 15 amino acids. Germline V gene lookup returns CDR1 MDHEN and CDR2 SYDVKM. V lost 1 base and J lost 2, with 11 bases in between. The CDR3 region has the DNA TGTGCCAGCAGTTTATCGGGGGGGCTCAACACTGAAGCTTTCTTT. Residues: CASSLSGGLNTEAFF.

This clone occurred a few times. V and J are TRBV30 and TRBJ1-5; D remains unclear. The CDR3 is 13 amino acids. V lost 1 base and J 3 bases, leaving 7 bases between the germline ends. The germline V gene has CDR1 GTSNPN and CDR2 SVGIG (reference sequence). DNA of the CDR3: TGTGCCTGGAGTGGTTGGCTCAATCAGCCCCAGCATTTT. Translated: CAWSGWLNQPQHF.

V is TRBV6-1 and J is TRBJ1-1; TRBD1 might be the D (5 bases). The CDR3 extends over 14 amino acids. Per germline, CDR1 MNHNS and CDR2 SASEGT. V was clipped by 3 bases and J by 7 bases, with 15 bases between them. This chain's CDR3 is CASSEGPMTVEAFF. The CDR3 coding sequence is TGTGCCAGCAGTGAGGGCCCAATGACAGTTGAAGCTTTCTTT.

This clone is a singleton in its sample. CDR3: CSVSGTGAYEQYF. DNA for the CDR3: TGCAGCGTTTCCGGGACAGGAGCCTACGAGCAGTACTTC. V gene TRBV29-1 combines with J gene TRBJ2-7; 8 bases align to TRBD1. CDR1 and CDR2 (germline): SQVTM, ANQGSEA. The J segment lost 2 bases and the V segment lost 5 bases, leaving 5 bases of the junction unmatched. The CDR3 extends over 13 amino acids.

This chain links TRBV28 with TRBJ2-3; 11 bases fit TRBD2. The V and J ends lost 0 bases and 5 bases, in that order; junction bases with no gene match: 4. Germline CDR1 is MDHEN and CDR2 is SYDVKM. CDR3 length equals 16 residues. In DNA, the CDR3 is TGTGCCAGCAGTTTATGGCTAGCGGGAGGCAAAGATACGCAGTATTTT. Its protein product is CASSLWLAGGKDTQYF. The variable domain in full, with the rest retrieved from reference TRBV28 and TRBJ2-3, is DVKVTQSSRYLVKRTGEKVFLECVQDMDHENMFWYRQDPGLGLRLIYFSYDVKMKEKGDIPEGYSVSREKKERFSLILESASTNQTSMYLCASSLWLAGGKDTQYFGPGTRLTVL.

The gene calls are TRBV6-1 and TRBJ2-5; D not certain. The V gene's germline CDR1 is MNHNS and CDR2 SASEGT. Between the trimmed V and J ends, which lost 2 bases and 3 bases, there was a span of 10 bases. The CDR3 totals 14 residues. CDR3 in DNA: TGTGCCAGCAGTGAATCGCACGGTAAAGAGACCCAGTACTTC. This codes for CASSESHGKETQYF.

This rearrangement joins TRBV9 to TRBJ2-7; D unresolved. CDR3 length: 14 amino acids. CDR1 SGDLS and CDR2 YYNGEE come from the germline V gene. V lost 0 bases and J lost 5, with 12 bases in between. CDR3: CASSVGSVSHEQYF. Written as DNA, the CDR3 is TGTGCCAGCAGCGTAGGGAGTGTTTCCCACGAGCAGTACTTC.

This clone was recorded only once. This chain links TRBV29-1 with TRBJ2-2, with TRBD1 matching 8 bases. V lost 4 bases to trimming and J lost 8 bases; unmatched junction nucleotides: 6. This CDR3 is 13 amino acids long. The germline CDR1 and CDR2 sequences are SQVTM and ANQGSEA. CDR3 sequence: CSVVRTGSGELFF. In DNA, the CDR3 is TGCAGCGTTGTCAGGACAGGGTCAGGGGAGCTGTTTTTT.

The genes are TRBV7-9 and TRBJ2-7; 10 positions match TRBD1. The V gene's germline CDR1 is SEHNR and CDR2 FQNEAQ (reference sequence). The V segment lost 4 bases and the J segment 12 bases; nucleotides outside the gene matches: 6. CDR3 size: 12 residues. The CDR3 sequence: CASSYDRGRRYF. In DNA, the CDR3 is TGTGCCAGCAGCTACGACAGGGGGCGACGGTACTTC.

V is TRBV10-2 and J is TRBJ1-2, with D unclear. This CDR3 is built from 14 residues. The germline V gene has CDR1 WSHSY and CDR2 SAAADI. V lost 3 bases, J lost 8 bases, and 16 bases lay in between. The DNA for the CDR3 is TGCGCCAGCAGTGAAAGGACTCCCGCGAGGGGCTACACCTTC. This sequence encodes CASSERTPARGYTF.

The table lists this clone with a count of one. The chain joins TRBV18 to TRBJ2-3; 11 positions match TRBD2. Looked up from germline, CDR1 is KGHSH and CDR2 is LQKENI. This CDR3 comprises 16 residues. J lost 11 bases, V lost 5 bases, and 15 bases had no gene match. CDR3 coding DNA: TGTGCCAGCTCATCGCTAGGGACTAGCGGACAGGGGAGGCAGTATTTT. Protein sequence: CASSSLGTSGQGRQYF.

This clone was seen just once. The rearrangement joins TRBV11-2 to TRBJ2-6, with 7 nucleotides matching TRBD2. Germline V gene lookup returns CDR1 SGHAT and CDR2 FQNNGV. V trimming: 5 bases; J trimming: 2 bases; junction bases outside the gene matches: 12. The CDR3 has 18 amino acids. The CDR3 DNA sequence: TGTGCCAGCAGCCCCCGGGGGGAGGGAAGGACTGGGGCCAACGTCCTGACTTTC. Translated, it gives CASSPRGEGRTGANVLTF.

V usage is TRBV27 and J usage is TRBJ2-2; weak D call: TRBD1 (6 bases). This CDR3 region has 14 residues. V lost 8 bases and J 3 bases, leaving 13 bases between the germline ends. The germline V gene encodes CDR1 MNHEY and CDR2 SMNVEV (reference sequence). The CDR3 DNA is TGTGCCAGCTCTAGGGGACACTACACCGGGGAGCTGTTTTTT. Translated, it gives CASSRGHYTGELFF.

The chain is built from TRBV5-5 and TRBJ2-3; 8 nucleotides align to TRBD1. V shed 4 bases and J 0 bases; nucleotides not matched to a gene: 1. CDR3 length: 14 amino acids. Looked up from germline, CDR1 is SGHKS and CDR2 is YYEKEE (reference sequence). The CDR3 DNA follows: TGTGCCAGCAGCGGGACAGGTAGCACAGATACGCAGTATTTT. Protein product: CASSGTGSTDTQYF.

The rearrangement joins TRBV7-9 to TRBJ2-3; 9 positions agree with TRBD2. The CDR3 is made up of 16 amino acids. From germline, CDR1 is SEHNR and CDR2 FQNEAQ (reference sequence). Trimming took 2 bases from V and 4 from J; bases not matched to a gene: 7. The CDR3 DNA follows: TGTGCCAGCAGCTTAACGCTAGCGGGGTTGTCAGATACGCAGTATTTT. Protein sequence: CASSLTLAGLSDTQYF.

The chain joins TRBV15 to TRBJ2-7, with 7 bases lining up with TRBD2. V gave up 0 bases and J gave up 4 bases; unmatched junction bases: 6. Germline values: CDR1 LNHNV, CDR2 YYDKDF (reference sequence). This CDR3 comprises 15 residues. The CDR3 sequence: CATSRDGRAPYEQYF. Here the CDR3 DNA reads TGTGCCACCAGCAGAGATGGGAGGGCCCCTTACGAGCAGTACTTC.

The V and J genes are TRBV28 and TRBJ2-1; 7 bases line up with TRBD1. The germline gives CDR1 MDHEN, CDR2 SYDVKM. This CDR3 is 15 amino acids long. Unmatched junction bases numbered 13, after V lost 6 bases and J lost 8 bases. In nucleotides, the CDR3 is TGTGCCAGCAGCTTCGGACAGGTTTCTTCCGATGAGCAGTTCTTC. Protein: CASSFGQVSSDEQFF.

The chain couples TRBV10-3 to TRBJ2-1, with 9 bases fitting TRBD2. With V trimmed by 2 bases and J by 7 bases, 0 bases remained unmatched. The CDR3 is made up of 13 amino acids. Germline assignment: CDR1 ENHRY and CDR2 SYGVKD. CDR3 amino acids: CAISESGGNEQFF. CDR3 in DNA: TGTGCCATCAGTGAGAGCGGGGGGAATGAGCAGTTCTTC.

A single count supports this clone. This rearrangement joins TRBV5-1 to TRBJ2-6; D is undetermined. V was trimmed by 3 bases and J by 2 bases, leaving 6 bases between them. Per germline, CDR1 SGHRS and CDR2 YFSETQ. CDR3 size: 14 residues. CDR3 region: CASSSEAGANVLTF. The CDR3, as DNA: TGCGCCAGCAGCTCAGAGGCTGGGGCCAACGTCCTGACTTTC.

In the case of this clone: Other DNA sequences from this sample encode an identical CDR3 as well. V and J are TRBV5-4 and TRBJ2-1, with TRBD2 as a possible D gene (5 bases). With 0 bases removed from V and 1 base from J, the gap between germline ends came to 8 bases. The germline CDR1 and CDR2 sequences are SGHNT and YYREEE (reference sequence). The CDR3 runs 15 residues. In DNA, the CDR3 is TGTGCCAGCAGCTTGGACCGGGGTTCCTACAATGAGCAGTTCTTC. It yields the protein CASSLDRGSYNEQFF.

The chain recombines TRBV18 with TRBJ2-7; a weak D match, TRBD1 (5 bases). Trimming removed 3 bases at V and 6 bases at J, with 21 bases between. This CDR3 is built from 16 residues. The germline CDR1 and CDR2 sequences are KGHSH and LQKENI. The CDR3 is CASSPLQGSPSSEQYF. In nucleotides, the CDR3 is TGTGCCAGCTCACCTCTGCAGGGAAGTCCGAGTAGCGAGCAGTACTTC.

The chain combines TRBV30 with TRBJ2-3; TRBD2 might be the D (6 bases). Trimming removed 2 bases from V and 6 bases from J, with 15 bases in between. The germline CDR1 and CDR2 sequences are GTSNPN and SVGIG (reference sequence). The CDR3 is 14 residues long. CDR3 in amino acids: CAWSRRPEGDTQYF. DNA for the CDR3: TGTGCCTGGAGTAGGAGACCGGAGGGGGATACGCAGTATTTT.

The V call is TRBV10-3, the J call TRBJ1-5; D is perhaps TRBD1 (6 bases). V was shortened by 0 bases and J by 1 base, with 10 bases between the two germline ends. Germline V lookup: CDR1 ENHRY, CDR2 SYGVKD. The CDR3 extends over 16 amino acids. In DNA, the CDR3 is TGTGCCATCAGTGAGTCCTTGGGGGCGAGCAATCAGCCCCAGCATTTT. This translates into CAISESLGASNQPQHF.